Below, 6 T cell receptor beta chains from the same sample are listed, as sequenced in a study of PD-1 blockade in mismatch repair-deficient tumors. Clones were read by immunoSEQ multiplex PCR, and TCRdb kept only the in-frame ones, dropping some. The sample includes about 39,000 clones, around four fifths of them seen just once. Sequences were derived from PBMCs, sampled roughly 40 weeks after starting pembrolizumab. The receptors here all came from an adult with mismatch repair-deficient cancer.

This chain joins TRBV28 and TRBJ2-2; weak D call: TRBD1 (6 bases). V was pared by 6 bases and J by 5 bases, with 7 bases between. The germline gives CDR1 MDHEN, CDR2 SYDVKM. This CDR3 spans 12 amino acids. CDR3 protein: CASRGQTGELFF. In nucleotides, the CDR3 is TGTGCCAGCAGAGGACAGACCGGGGAGCTGTTTTTT.

V usage is TRBV2 and J usage is TRBJ2-1, with D maybe TRBD2 (6 bases). The CDR3 runs to 15 residues. V was trimmed by 6 bases and J by 8 bases, leaving 20 bases between them. The germline gives CDR1 SNHLY, CDR2 FYNNEI. The CDR3, as DNA: TGTGCCAGCAGGGCAACGGGAGTGTTCGTCGATGAGCAGTTCTTC. It yields the protein CASRATGVFVDEQFF.

CDR3 amino acids: CASGQPHANTIYF. CDR3 bases: TGTGCCAGCGGGCAACCTCACGCCAACACCATATATTTT. The genes are TRBV28 and TRBJ1-3; unclear D gene. In germline, CDR1 is MDHEN, CDR2 SYDVKM. V was shortened by 8 bases and J by 7 bases, with 15 bases between the two germline ends. The CDR3 consists of 13 residues. The whole variable domain, remainder taken from reference TRBV28 and TRBJ1-3, is DVKVTQSSRYLVKRTGEKVFLECVQDMDHENMFWYRQDPGLGLRLIYFSYDVKMKEKGDIPEGYSVSREKKERFSLILESASTNQTSMYLCASGQPHANTIYFGEGSWLTVV.

This chain connects TRBV19 to TRBJ1-1; D call uncertain. Per germline, CDR1 LNHDA and CDR2 SQIVND (reference sequence). CDR3 length: 15 amino acids. With 5 bases removed from V and 0 bases from J, the gap between germline ends came to 13 bases. The CDR3 region is CASSEGRSLNTEAFF. CDR3 bases: TGTGCCAGTAGTGAAGGGAGGAGTTTGAACACTGAAGCTTTCTTT.

This clone was seen more than once but under ten times. The J gene is TRBJ1-3, the V gene TRBV4-2; 7 nucleotides match TRBD1. The CDR3 length is 13 residues. The ends lost 3 bases at V and 8 bases at J; junction bases unmatched: 4. CDR1 and CDR2 from the germline V gene are LGHNA and YNFKEQ. The CDR3 DNA reads as TGTGCCAGCAGCCAGGGGGACAGTGACACCATATATTTT. This translates into CASSQGDSDTIYF.

The rearrangement joins TRBV4-1 to TRBJ2-3; 9 bases match TRBD1. The CDR3 extends over 18 amino acids. The germline V gene encodes CDR1 MGHRA and CDR2 YSYEKL. V trimming: 4 bases; J trimming: 2 bases; junction bases outside the gene matches: 13. The CDR3 nucleotides are TGCGCCAGCAGCCCTGAGGGCACCGGGACAGGGATCACAGATACGCAGTATTTT. It translates to CASSPEGTGTGITDTQYF.